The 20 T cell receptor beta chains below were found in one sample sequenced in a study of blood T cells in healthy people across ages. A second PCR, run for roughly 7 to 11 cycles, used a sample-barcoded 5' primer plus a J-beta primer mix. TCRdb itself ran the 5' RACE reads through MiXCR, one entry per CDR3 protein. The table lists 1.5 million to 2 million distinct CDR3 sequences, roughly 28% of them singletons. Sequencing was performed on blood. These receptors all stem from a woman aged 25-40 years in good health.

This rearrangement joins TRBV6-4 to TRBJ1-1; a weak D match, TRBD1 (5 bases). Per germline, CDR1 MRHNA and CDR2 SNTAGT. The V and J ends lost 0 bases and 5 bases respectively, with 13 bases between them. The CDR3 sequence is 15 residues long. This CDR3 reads CASSDSIRGGTEAFF. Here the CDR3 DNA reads TGTGCCAGCAGTGACTCGATAAGGGGCGGAACTGAAGCTTTCTTT.

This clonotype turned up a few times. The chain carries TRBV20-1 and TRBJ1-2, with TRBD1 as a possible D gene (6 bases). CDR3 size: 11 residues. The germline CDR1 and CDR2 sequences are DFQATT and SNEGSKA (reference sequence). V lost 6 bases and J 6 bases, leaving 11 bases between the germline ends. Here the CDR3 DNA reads TGCAGTGCCCCGGGGGGCCATGGCTACACCTTC. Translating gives CSAPGGHGYTF.

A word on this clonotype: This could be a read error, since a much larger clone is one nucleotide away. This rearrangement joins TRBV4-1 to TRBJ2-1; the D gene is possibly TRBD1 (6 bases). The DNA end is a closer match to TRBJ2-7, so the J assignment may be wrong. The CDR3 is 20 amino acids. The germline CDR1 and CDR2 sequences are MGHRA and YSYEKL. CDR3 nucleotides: TGCGCCAGCAGCCAAGCTCCGACCTTAATTACAGGGAGCTCCTACAATGAGCAGTACTTC. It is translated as CASSQAPTLITGSSYNEQYF.

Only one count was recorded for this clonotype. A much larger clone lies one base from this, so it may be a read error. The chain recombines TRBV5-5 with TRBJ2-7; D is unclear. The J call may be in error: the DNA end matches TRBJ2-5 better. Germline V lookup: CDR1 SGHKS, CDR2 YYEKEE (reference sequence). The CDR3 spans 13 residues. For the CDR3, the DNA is TGTGCCAGCAGCTTGAAGACAAAAGAGACCCAGTACTTC. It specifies CASSLKTKETQYF.

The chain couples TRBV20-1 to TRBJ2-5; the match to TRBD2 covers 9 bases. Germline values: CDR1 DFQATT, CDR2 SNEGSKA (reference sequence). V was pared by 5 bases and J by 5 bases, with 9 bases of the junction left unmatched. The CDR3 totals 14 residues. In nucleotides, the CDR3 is TGCAGTGCTCCGATTAGCGGGAGTGGGGAGACCCAGTACTTC. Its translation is CSAPISGSGETQYF.

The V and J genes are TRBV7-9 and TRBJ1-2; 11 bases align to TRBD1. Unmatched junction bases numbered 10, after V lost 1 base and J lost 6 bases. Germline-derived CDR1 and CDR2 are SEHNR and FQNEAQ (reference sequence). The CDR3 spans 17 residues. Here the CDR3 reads CASSLGSGTGGGDGYTF. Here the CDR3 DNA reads TGTGCCAGCAGCTTAGGTAGCGGGACAGGGGGAGGCGATGGCTACACCTTC. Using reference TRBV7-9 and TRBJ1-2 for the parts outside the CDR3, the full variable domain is DTGVSQNPRHKITKRGQNVTFRCDPISEHNRLYWYRQTLGQGPEFLTYFQNEAQLEKSRLLSDRFSAERPKGSFSTLEIQRTEQGDSAMYLCASSLGSGTGGGDGYTFGSGTRLTVV.

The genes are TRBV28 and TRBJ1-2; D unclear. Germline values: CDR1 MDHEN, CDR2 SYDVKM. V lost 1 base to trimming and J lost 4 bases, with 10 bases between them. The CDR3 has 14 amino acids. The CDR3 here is CASSLSGQFYGYTF. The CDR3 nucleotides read TGTGCCAGCAGTTTATCGGGCCAATTCTATGGCTACACCTTC.

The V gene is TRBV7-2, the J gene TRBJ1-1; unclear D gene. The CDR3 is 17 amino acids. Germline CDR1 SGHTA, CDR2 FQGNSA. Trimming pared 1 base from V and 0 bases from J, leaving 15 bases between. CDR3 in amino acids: CASSLGRAAIMNTEAFF. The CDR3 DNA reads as TGTGCCAGCAGCTTAGGAAGGGCAGCCATTATGAACACTGAAGCTTTCTTT.

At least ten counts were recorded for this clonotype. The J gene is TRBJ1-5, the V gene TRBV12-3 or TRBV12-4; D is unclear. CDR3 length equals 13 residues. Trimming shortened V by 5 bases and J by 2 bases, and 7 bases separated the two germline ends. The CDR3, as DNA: TGTGCCAGCAGTCTAAACGGCAATCAGCCCCAGCATTTT. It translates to CASSLNGNQPQHF.

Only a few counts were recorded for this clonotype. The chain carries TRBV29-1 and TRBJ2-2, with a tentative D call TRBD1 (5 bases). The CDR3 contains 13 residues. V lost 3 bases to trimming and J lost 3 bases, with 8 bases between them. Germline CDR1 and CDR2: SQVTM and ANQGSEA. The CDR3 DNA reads TGCAGCGTTGACCAGGGTCACACCGGGGAGCTGTTTTTT. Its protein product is CSVDQGHTGELFF.

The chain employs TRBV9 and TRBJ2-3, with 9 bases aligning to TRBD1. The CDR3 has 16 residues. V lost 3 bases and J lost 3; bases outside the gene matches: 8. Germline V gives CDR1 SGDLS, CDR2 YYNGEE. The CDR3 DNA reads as TGTGCCAGCAGCGAGGGAACAGGGGGCTGGACAGATACGCAGTATTTT. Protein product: CASSEGTGGWTDTQYF.

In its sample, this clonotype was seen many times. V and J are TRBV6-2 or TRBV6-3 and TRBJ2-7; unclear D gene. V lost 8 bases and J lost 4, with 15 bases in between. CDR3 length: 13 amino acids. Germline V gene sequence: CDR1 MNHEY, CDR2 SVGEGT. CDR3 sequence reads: CASGRHGTYEQYF. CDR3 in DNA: TGTGCCAGCGGAAGACACGGTACATACGAGCAGTACTTC.

CDR3 amino acids: CASSTGGGLHIGNTIYF. In DNA, the CDR3 is TGTGCCAGCAGCACCGGAGGGGGGCTACATATTGGAAACACCATATATTTT. This chain connects TRBV28 to TRBJ1-3, with D possibly being TRBD1 (6 bases). Germline V gene sequence: CDR1 MDHEN, CDR2 SYDVKM. The V end was cut by 6 bases, the J end by 3 bases, with 21 bases between. This CDR3 region has 17 residues.

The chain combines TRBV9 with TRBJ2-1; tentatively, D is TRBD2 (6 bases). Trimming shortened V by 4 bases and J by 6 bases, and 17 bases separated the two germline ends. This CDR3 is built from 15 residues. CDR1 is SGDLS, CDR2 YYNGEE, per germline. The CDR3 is CASSPTGVPGNEQFF. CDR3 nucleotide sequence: TGTGCCAGCAGCCCGACGGGAGTCCCAGGCAATGAGCAGTTCTTC.

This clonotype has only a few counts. In DNA, the CDR3 is TGTGCCAGCAGCAGGAGCGGGGGGTACAACAATGAGCAGTTCTTC. Translating it yields CASSRSGGYNNEQFF. The rearrangement joins TRBV9 to TRBJ2-1; 9 bases align to TRBD2. V shed 4 bases and J 5 bases; nucleotides not matched to a gene: 7. CDR1 is SGDLS, CDR2 YYNGEE, per germline. The CDR3 contains 15 residues.

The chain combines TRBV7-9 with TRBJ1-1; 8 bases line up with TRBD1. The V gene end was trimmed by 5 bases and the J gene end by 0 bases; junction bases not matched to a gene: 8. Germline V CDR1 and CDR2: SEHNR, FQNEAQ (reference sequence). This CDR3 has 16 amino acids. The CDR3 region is CASSASGQAMNTEAFF. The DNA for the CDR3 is TGTGCCAGCAGCGCCTCGGGACAGGCTATGAACACTGAAGCTTTCTTT.

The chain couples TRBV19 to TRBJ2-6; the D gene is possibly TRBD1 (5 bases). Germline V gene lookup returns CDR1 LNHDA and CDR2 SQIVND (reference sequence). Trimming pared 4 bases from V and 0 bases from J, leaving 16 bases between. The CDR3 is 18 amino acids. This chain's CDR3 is CASSSPIGAYSGANVLTF. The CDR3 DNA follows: TGTGCCAGTAGTAGCCCCATAGGGGCTTACTCTGGGGCCAACGTCCTGACTTTC.

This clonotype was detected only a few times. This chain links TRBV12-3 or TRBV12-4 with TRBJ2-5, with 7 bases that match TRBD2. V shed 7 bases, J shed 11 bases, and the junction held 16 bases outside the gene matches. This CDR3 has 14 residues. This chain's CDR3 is CASTDSSGLNEQYF. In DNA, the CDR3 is TGTGCCAGCACCGATTCTAGCGGTCTCAATGAGCAGTACTTC.

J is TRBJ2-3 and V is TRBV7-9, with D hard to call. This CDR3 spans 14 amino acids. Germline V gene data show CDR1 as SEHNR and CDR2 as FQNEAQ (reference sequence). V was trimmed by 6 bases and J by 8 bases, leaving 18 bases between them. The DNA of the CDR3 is TGTGCCAGCAGACTGGGTTCAGCTGGGGTTACGCAGTATTTT. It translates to CASRLGSAGVTQYF.

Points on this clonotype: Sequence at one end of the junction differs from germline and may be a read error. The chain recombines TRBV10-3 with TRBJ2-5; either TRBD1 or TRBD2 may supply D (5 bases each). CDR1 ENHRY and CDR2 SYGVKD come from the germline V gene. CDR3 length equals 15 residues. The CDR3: CSISEGYGVTETQYF. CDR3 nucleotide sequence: TGTTCCATCAGTGAGGGGTATGGAGTCACGGAGACCCAGTACTTC.